This TCR beta chain was obtained from a study of blood T cell repertoires in COVID-19. At the level of the study: The United States, Italy and Spain were the sources of the acute and convalescent COVID-19 samples. PBMCs, B-cell-depleted T cells, or T cells provided the cDNA or gDNA that made up the material.

Under the authors' procedure: Amplified reference gene primers provided the basis for estimating nucleated cell counts. The table came from immunoSEQ multiplex PCR; TCRdb's copy has only in-frame clones and leaves some out. V and J calls and clone size come straight from that table; D and trimming were deduced from the DNA. The table lists some 170,000 clones, 80% to 90% of them singletons. Germline V gene sequence: CDR1 SGHRS, CDR2 YFSETQ. This CDR3 contains 15 residues. The trim removed 6 bases at V and 5 bases at J, leaving 12 bases unmatched. The TCR was taken from a woman aged 45-65 years with acute or convalescent COVID-19. The sample was peripheral blood. V is TRBV5-1 and J is TRBJ2-5; 8 bases align to TRBD2. CDR3 residues: CASIPSEREWETQYF. The CDR3 coding sequence is TGCGCCAGCATTCCATCCGAGCGGGAGTGGGAGACCCAGTACTTC.